This TCR beta chain originates from a study of prognosis after radiotherapy for stage I lung cancer. For the study at large: In a handful of patients, distant metastases developed after radiotherapy (median roughly 7 months), whereas roughly 16 patients showed no significant progression.

The germline gives CDR1 SGHNT, CDR2 YYREEE (reference sequence). This CDR3 is built from 15 residues. The V segment lost 3 bases and the J segment 4 bases; nucleotides outside the gene matches: 6. Using two-round multiplex PCR, the authors amplified TCR beta CDR3 from genomic DNA. Used in first-round PCR were primers specific to each TRBV and TRBJ gene. TCRdb itself ran the multiplex PCR reads through MiXCR, one entry per CDR3 protein. The sample has some 35,000 distinct CDR3 sequences, nearly 35% seen once. This clonotype originated in a donor aged 50 or older with non-small cell lung cancer. Sequencing used PBMCs, obtained before or after stereotactic body radiation therapy (not recorded which). The chain couples TRBV5-4 to TRBJ2-3; 9 bases agree with TRBD2. Here the CDR3 reads CASSSARTSADTQYF. CDR3 coding DNA: TGTGCCAGCAGCTCCGCGAGGACTAGCGCAGATACGCAGTATTTT. The full variable domain, rest sourced from reference TRBV5-4 and TRBJ2-3, is ETGVTQSPTHLIKTRGQQVTLRCSSQSGHNTVSWYQQALGQGPQFIFQYYREEENGRGNFPPRFSGLQFPNYSSELNVNALELDDSALYLCASSSARTSADTQYFGPGTRLTVL.